Presented here are 16 T cell receptor beta chains from one specimen sequenced in a study of blood T cell repertoires in COVID-19. Clones were sequenced by immunoSEQ multiplex PCR, and TCRdb holds only the in-frame ones, with some missing. Of about 270,000 clones in the sample, about 87% were seen once. The sample was PBMCs or T cells enriched from blood (not recorded which). These receptors were obtained from a woman in her thirties with acute COVID-19.

This clone was recorded once. CDR3 DNA sequence: TGCGCCAGCAGCTTGGGGCTAGCCCTCTACGAGCAGTACTTC. Translated: CASSLGLALYEQYF. The chain links TRBV5-1 to TRBJ2-7; possibly TRBD2 for D (5 bases). V was pared by 0 bases and J by 3 bases, with 10 bases between. Looked up from germline, CDR1 is SGHRS and CDR2 is YFSETQ. This CDR3 contains 14 residues. The whole variable domain, filled in from reference TRBV5-1 and TRBJ2-7, reads KAGVTQTPRYLIKTRGQQVTLSCSPISGHRSVSWYQQTPGQGLQFLFEYFSETQRNKGNFPGRFSGRQFSNSRSEMNVSTLELGDSALYLCASSLGLALYEQYFGPGTRLTVT.

This chain joins TRBV2 and TRBJ2-5; the D gene is possibly TRBD1 (7 bases). The CDR3 length is 12 residues. Germline values: CDR1 SNHLY, CDR2 FYNNEI. V lost 10 bases and J lost 4, with 13 bases in between. The CDR3 DNA reads as TGTGCCACCCCCCAGGGGGGAGAGACCCAGTACTTC. Encoded protein: CATPQGGETQYF.

This clone came up a few times. The chain uses TRBV3-1 (or the pseudogene TRBV3-2) and TRBJ2-1, with D unclear. The germline CDR1 and CDR2 sequences are LGHDT and YNNKEL (reference sequence). The CDR3 is made up of 14 amino acids. Trimming shortened V by 6 bases and J by 7 bases, and 16 bases separated the two germline ends. The CDR3 DNA sequence: TGTGCCAGCAGTCTGAACGGTGCCACTAATGAGCAGTTCTTC. Protein: CASSLNGATNEQFF.

The V gene is TRBV5-6, the J gene TRBJ1-3; D remains ambiguous. CDR3 length: 16 amino acids. Trimming left V 4 bases short and J 1 base short, with 15 bases between. The germline V gene encodes CDR1 SGHDT and CDR2 YYEEEE. CDR3 nucleotide sequence: TGTGCCAGCAGCCAGAACAGTTATAGGTCTGGAAACACCATATATTTT. It is translated as CASSQNSYRSGNTIYF.

The V gene is TRBV4-2, the J gene TRBJ2-3, with D unclear. The CDR3 spans 15 residues. The V and J ends lost 4 bases and 3 bases respectively, with 14 bases between them. The germline V gene has CDR1 LGHNA and CDR2 YNFKEQ. The CDR3 is CASSLDKRPTDTQYF. Here the CDR3 DNA reads TGTGCCAGCAGCCTTGACAAACGGCCGACAGATACGCAGTATTTT.

This clone was observed a single time. Written as DNA, the CDR3 is TGTGCCAGCTCACAACAGGGATTGGGGGAAGCTTTCTTT. Protein: CASSQQGLGEAFF. This chain links TRBV18 with TRBJ1-1; maybe TRBD1 (6 bases). The CDR3 spans 13 residues. The V end was cut by 4 bases, the J end by 8 bases, with 14 bases between. Germline V gives CDR1 KGHSH, CDR2 LQKENI.

The rearrangement uses TRBV10-3 and TRBJ2-3, with a possible D match to TRBD2 (5 bases). Germline V gene data show CDR1 as ENHRY and CDR2 as SYGVKD. This CDR3 spans 16 amino acids. The V and J ends lost 0 bases and 2 bases respectively, with 12 bases between them. For the CDR3, the DNA is TGTGCCATCAGTGAGTCGGTGGCGGGCAACACAGATACGCAGTATTTT. It specifies CAISESVAGNTDTQYF.

This sequence joins TRBV20-1 and TRBJ2-3; 7 bases are shared with TRBD1. The CDR3 loop spans 15 amino acids. Trimming at V came to 3 bases and at J to 5 bases, leaving 11 bases not matched to a gene. In germline, CDR1 is DFQATT, CDR2 SNEGSKA (reference sequence). The DNA of the CDR3 is TGCAGTGCTAGTTCATGGCAGGGGGAAAGAGATACGCAGTATTTT. Translated: CSASSWQGERDTQYF.

The chain has TRBV6-5 and TRBJ1-1; the D gene is possibly TRBD1 (5 bases). Per germline, CDR1 MNHEY and CDR2 SVGAGI. The CDR3 covers 14 residues. V dropped 8 bases and J dropped 5 bases, with 18 bases sitting between them. For the CDR3, the DNA is TGTGCCAGCGGCGAGCCAGGGATAGGGACTGAAGCTTTCTTT. It is translated as CASGEPGIGTEAFF.

Here the CDR3 DNA reads TGCGCCAGCAGCCAAACAGGGGGCACTAATGAAAAACTGTTTTTT. This translates into CASSQTGGTNEKLFF. The chain couples TRBV4-1 to TRBJ1-4; TRBD1 aligns across 9 bases. V was clipped by 2 bases and J by 2 bases; unmatched bases: 0. The germline V gene encodes CDR1 MGHRA and CDR2 YSYEKL. This CDR3 spans 15 amino acids.

The chain recombines TRBV3-1 (or the pseudogene TRBV3-2) with TRBJ1-6; unclear D gene. The CDR3 loop spans 15 amino acids. Looked up from germline, CDR1 is LGHDT and CDR2 is YNNKEL (reference sequence). The V end lost 0 bases, the J end lost 10 bases, and 13 bases lay between the germline ends. As DNA, the CDR3 is TGTGCCAGCAGCCAAGATCAGCTTCGGGGATCACCCCTCCACTTT. Translated: CASSQDQLRGSPLHF.

This chain joins TRBV6-4 and TRBJ2-1; D perhaps matches TRBD2 (6 bases). The CDR3 is 16 amino acids. V lost 6 bases to trimming and J lost 0 bases, with 15 bases between them. The germline CDR1 and CDR2 sequences are MRHNA and SNTAGT. CDR3 amino acids: CASSPRGGDSYNEQFF. The CDR3 nucleotides read TGTGCCAGCAGCCCCAGAGGCGGGGACTCCTACAATGAGCAGTTCTTC.

CDR3 loop: CASRGGDGELFF. CDR3 coding DNA: TGTGCCAGCAGGGGGGGTGACGGGGAGCTGTTTTTT. The chain is built from TRBV27 and TRBJ2-2; a possible D gene is TRBD2 (6 bases). CDR3 size: 12 residues. Trimming shortened V by 6 bases and J by 7 bases, and 9 bases separated the two germline ends. CDR1 and CDR2 (germline): MNHEY, SMNVEV (reference sequence).

The V and J genes are TRBV19 and TRBJ2-7, with D tentatively TRBD1 (8 bases). The CDR3 is 15 residues long. Germline V gene sequence: CDR1 LNHDA, CDR2 SQIVND (reference sequence). The ends were cut back, 5 bases at V and 3 bases at J, with 17 bases in the middle. CDR3 bases: TGTGCCAGTAGTTCCCAGCGGGACAGGAGCTACGAGCAGTACTTC. Its translation: CASSSQRDRSYEQYF.

This sequence joins TRBV15 and TRBJ1-4, with D perhaps matching TRBD1 (5 bases). Trimming stripped 5 bases from V and 0 bases from J, with 16 bases between. The CDR3 contains 17 residues. Germline CDR1 reads LNHNV; CDR2 reads YYDKDF (reference sequence). CDR3 loop: CATSHGRTPATNEKLFF. The CDR3 coding sequence is TGTGCCACCAGCCATGGTCGGACACCCGCAACTAATGAAAAACTGTTTTTT.

The chain combines TRBV3-1 (or the pseudogene TRBV3-2) with TRBJ1-4; D uncertain. With 2 bases removed from V and 5 bases from J, the gap between germline ends came to 9 bases. CDR3 size: 14 residues. Germline CDR1 is LGHDT and CDR2 is YNNKEL (reference sequence). DNA of the CDR3: TGTGCCAGCAGCCAAATGGAGTCAAATGAAAAACTGTTTTTT. Protein product: CASSQMESNEKLFF.